This T cell receptor beta chain derives from a study of long-term antiretroviral therapy in people with HIV. Overall study findings and caveats: All blood samples came from the years 2004 to 2017, possibly under older ART regimens. In HIV, the repertoires covered a tighter span of CDR3 lengths than in controls. The data indicate that diversity increased after ART but remained below transplant donor controls.

This clone has only a few counts. What it binds is unknown. Samples were assayed with immunoSEQ v3.0 at survey level. Using immunoSEQ multiplex PCR, the repertoire was profiled, and TCRdb retains in-frame clones only, with some absent. The top ten clones hold about a quarter of a sample with tens of thousands of clones, 80% to 85% of them seen once. Per donor, a minimum of one pre-ART and a minimum of two post-ART PBMC samples were available. The germline V gene encodes CDR1 SGHTA and CDR2 FQGNSA. Trimming at V came to 2 bases and at J to 7 bases, leaving 9 bases not matched to a gene. The CDR3 totals 15 residues.

The chain links TRBV7-2 to TRBJ1-2, with 8 positions matching TRBD1. The specimen was unsorted PBMCs, collected 0.4 years after starting antiretroviral therapy. The clonotype comes from a man in his forties or fifties with HIV. The CDR3 region is CASSLTQGAAGGYTF. CDR3 bases: TGTGCCAGCAGCTTAACGCAGGGGGCGGCCGGTGGCTACACCTTC.